This T cell receptor (beta chain) was found in a study of T-cell reconstitution after alpha-beta-depleted transplantation in children. Trimming cost V 0 bases and J 3 bases, with 6 bases left between them. This CDR3 region has 13 residues. Germline CDR1 is SGHTA and CDR2 is FQGNSA. The TCRbeta library was prepared with unique molecular identifiers. TCRdb reprocessed the PCR reads with MiXCR, giving one entry per CDR3 protein. The sample contains about 500,000 distinct CDR3 sequences, less than 35% of which appear only once. The clonotype comes from a human donor who donated a stem cell graft to a child with aplastic anemia. The sample consisted of PBMCs from the stem cell graft donor, taken from the stem cell graft. The chain employs TRBV7-2 and TRBJ2-7, with D uncertain. CDR3: CASSLAGYYEQYV. The CDR3 DNA reads as TGTGCCAGCAGCTTAGCCGGATACTACGAGCAGTACGTC.